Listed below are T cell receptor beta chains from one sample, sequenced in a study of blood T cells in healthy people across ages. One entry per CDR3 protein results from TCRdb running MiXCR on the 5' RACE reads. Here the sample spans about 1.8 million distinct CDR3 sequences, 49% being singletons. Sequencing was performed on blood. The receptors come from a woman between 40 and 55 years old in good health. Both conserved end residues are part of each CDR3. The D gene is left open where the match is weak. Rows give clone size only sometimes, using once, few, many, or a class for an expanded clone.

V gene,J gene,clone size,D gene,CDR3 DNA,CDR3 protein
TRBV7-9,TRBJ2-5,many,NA,TGTGCCAGCAGCTTAGTCACCGAAGAGACCCAGTACTTC,CASSLVTEETQYF
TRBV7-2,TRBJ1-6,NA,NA,TGTGCCAGCAGCTTAGCGGCAGGACCCTATAATTCACCCCTCCACTTT,CASSLAAGPYNSPLHF
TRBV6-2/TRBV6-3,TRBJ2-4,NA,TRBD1,TGTGCCAGCAGCCTACGACAGGGGGCCGGGAACATTCAGTACTTC,CASSLRQGAGNIQYF
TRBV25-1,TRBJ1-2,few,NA,TGTGCCAGCAGTGAATACGGACAGAGCAACTATGGCTACACCTTC,CASSEYGQSNYGYTF
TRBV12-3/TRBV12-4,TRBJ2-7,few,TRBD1,TGTGCCAGCAGACAGAGGCAGGGGGCGAGCGAGCAGTACTTC,CASRQRQGASEQYF
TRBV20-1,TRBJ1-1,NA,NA,TGCAGTGCTACCGACACGGAACAAGCTTTCTTT,CSATDTEQAFF
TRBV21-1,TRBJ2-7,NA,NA,TGTGCCAGCAGCAAAGGGGGCAGAGACTACGAGCAGTACTTC,CASSKGGRDYEQYF
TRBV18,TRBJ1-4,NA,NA,TGTGCCAGCTCACCAAGGGGGACCGATGAAAAACTGTTTTTT,CASSPRGTDEKLFF
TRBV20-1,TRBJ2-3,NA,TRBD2,TGCAGTGCTCCCCGCGGTAGCGGGGGGGCTTCGGATACGCAGTATTTT,CSAPRGSGGASDTQYF
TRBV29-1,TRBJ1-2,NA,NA,TGCAGCGGGAAAGACGTAGGATATGGCTACACCTTC,CSGKDVGYGYTF
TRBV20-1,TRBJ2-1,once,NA,TGCAGTGCCTTCGCAGGAGGCCCCCAGTTCTTC,CSAFAGGPQFF
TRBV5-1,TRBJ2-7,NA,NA,TGCGCCAGCAGCTCACCTAGGCGGGAAACCTACGAGCAGTACTTC,CASSSPRRETYEQYF
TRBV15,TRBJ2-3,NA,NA,TGTGCCACCAGCAGAGAACGGACTTCAACCACAGATACGCAGTATTTT,CATSRERTSTTDTQYF
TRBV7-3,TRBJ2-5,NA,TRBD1,TGTGCCAGCAGCTTATTCGGGACAGGGGGCGGAGAGACCCAGTACTTC,CASSLFGTGGGETQYF
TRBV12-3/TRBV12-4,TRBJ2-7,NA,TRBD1,TGTGCCAGCAGTTGGAACGGACAGGGAAGCTCCTACGAGCAGTACTTC,CASSWNGQGSSYEQYF
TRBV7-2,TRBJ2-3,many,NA,TGTGCCAGCAGCTTAACGGGGGCGAGCACAGATACGCAGTATTTT,CASSLTGASTDTQYF
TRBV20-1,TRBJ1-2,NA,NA,TGCAGTGCTAAAACAGGGAATTATGGCTGCACCTTC,CSAKTGNYGCTF
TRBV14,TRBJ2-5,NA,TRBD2,TGTGCCAGCAGCCTCTCCGGGACTAGCGGGATAAAGTACCAAGAGACCCAGTACTTC,CASSLSGTSGIKYQETQYF
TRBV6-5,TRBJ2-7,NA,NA,TGTGCCAGCAGTCCCAGCTGGGGAGAGCAGTACTTC,CASSPSWGEQYF
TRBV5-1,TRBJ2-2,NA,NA,TGCGCCAGCAGCTTGACAGGCGACAACACCGGGGGGCTGTTTTTT,CASSLTGDNTGGLFF
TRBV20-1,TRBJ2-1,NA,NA,TGCAGTGCTAGAAGCACCGGGACGGATTACAATGAGCAGTTCTTC,CSARSTGTDYNEQFF
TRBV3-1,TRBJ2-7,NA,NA,TGTGCCAGCAGCCAGTTCAGCAGGAGTTACGAGCAGTACTTC,CASSQFSRSYEQYF
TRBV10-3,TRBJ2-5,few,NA,TGTGCCATCAGTGATCGGGTTTTAGATGGGGAGACCCAGTACTTC,CAISDRVLDGETQYF
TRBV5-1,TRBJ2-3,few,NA,TGCGCCAGCAGCTTTACGAGCGGGAGCACAGATACGCAGTATTTT,CASSFTSGSTDTQYF
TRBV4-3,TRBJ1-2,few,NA,TGCGCCAGCAGCCAAGTGTACAGGGCCGTCTATGGCTACACCTTC,CASSQVYRAVYGYTF
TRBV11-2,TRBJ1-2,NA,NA,TGTGCCAGCAGCTTAGTTAGGTCCGGCCGGGAGTCGGACTATGGCTACACCTTC,CASSLVRSGRESDYGYTF
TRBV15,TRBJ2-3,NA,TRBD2,TGTGCCACCAGCAGATCCGTAACTAGCGGATCTAGGACAGATACGCAGTATTTT,CATSRSVTSGSRTDTQYF
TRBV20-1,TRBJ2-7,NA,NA,TGCAGTGCTAGAGAAGGTAAAACAGGGTCCTACGAGCAGTACTTC,CSAREGKTGSYEQYF
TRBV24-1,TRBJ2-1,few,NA,TGTGCCACCAGTGGCCTAAAGAGGGGAAACAATGAGCAGTTCTTC,CATSGLKRGNNEQFF
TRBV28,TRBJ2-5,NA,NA,TGTGCCAGCAGTTTAATGGAGGGGGCCCGTCAAGAGACCCAGTACTTC,CASSLMEGARQETQYF
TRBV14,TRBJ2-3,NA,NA,TGTGCCAGCAGCCAAGGTGACTCTACCACAGATACGCAGTATTTT,CASSQGDSTTDTQYF
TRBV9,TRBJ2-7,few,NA,TGTGCCAGCAGCCCGCTGCCGTTGGACAGAGATCCCTACGAGCAGTACTTC,CASSPLPLDRDPYEQYF
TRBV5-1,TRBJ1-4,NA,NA,TGCGCCAGCAACCGCCCGGGAGAGGAAAAACTGTTTTTT,CASNRPGEEKLFF
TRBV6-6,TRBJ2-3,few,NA,TGTGCCAGCAGTTATCCGGACAGCCTTAGCACAGATACGCAGTATTTT,CASSYPDSLSTDTQYF